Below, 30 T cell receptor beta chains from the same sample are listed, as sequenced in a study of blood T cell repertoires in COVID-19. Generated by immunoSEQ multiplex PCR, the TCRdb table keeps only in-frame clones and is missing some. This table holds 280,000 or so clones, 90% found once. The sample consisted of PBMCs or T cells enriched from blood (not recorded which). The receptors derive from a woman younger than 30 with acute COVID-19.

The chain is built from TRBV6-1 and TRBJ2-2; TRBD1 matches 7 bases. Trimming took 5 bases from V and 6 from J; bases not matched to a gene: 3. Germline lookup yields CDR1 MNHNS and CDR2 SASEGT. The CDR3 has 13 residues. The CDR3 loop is CASSFDRAGELFF. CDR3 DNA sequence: TGTGCCAGCAGTTTCGACAGGGCCGGGGAGCTGTTTTTT.

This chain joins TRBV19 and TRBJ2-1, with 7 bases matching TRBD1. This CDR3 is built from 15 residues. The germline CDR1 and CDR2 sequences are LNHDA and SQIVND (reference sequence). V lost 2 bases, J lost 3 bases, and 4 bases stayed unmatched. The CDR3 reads CASSITGVIYNEQFF. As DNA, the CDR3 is TGTGCCAGTAGTATAACAGGGGTTATCTACAATGAGCAGTTCTTC.

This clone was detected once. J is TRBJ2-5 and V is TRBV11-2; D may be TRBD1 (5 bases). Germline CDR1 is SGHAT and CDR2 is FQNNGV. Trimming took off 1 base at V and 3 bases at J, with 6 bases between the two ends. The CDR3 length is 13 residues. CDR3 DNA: TGTGCCAGCAGCTTAGTCAGGGAAGAGACCCAGTACTTC. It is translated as CASSLVREETQYF. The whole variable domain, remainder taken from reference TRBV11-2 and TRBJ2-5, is EAGVAQSPRYKIIEKRQSVAFWCNPISGHATLYWYQQILGQGPKLLIQFQNNGVVDDSQLPKDRFSAERLKGVDSTLKIQPAKLEDSAVYLCASSLVREETQYFGPGTRLLVL.

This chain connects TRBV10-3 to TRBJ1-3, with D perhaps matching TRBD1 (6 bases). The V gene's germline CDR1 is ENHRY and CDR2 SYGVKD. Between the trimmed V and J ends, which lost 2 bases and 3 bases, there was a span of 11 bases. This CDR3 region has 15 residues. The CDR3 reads CAISEGRGYGNTIYF. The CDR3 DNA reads TGTGCCATCAGTGAGGGGAGGGGGTATGGAAACACCATATATTTT.

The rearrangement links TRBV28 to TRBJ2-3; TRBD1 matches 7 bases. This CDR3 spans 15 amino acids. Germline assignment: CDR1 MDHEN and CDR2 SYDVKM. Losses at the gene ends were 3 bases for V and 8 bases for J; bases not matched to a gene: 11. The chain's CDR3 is CASSLRQGNRGTQYF. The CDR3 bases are TGTGCCAGCAGTTTGCGACAGGGTAATCGTGGTACGCAGTATTTT.

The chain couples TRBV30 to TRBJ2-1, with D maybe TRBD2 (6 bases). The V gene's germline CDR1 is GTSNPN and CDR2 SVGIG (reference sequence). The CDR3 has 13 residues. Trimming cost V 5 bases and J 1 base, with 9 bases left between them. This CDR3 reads CAWSGGSYNEQFF. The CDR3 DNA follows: TGTGCCTGGTCCGGAGGGTCCTACAATGAGCAGTTCTTC.

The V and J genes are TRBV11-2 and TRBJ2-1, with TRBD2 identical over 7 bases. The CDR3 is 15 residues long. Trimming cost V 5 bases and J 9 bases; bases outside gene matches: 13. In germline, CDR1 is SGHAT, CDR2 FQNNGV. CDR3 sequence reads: CASSLVAGARGEQFF. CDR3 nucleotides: TGTGCCAGCAGCCTTGTAGCGGGTGCAAGGGGTGAGCAGTTCTTC.

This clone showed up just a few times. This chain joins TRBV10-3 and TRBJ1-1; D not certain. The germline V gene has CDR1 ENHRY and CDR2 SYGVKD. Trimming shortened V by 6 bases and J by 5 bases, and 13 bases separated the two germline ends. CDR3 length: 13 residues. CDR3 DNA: TGTGCCATCAGGGCCCCCTCAGATACTGAAGCTTTCTTT. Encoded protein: CAIRAPSDTEAFF.

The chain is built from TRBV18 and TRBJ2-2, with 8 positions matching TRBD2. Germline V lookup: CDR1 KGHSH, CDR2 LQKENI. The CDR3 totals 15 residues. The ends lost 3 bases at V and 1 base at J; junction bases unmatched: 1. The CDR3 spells CASSPTSGNTGELFF. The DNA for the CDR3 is TGTGCCAGCTCACCTACTAGCGGGAACACCGGGGAGCTGTTTTTT.

CDR3 nucleotides: TGTGCCAGCTCACCAGAGAGGAGCTCACCCCTCCACTTT. Translation gives CASSPERSSPLHF. The chain is built from TRBV18 and TRBJ1-6; D unclear. Trimming left V 2 bases short and J 10 bases short, with 9 bases between. Germline V lookup: CDR1 KGHSH, CDR2 LQKENI. This CDR3 is 13 amino acids long.

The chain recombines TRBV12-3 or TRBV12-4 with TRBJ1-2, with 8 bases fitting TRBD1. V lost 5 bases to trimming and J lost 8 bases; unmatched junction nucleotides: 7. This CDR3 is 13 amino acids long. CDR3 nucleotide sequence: TGTGCCAGCAGTCTGGGACAGGCGGGCGGCTACACCTTC. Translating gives CASSLGQAGGYTF.

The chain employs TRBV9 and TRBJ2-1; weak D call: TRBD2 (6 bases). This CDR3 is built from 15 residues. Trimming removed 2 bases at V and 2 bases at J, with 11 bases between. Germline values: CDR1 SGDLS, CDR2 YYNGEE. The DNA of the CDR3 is TGTGCCAGCAGCGTCTATAGCGGACCCTACAATGAGCAGTTCTTC. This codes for CASSVYSGPYNEQFF.

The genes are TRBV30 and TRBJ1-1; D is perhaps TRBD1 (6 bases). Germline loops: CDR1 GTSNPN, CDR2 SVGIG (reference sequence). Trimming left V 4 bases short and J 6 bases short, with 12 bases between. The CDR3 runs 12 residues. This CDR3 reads CAWTGGPSEAFF. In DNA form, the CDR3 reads TGTGCCTGGACGGGGGGGCCCTCTGAAGCTTTCTTT.

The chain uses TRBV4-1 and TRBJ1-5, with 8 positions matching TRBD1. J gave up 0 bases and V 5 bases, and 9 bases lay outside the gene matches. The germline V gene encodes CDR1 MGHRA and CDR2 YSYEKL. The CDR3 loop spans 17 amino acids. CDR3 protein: CASSTGTGTYSNQPQHF. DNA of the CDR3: TGCGCCAGCAGCACCGGGACAGGAACTTATAGCAATCAGCCCCAGCATTTT.

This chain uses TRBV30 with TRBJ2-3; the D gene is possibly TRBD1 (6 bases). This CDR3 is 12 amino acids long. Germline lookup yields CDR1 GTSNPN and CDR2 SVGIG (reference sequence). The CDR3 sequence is CATGLETDTQYF. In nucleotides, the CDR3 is TGTGCTACAGGGTTAGAGACAGATACGCAGTATTTT. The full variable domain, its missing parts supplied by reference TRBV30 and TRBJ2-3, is SQTIHQWPATLVQPVGSPLSLECTVEGTSNPNLYWYRQAAGRGLQLLFYSVGIGQISSEVPQNLSASRPQDRQFILSSKKLLLSDSGFYLCATGLETDTQYFGPGTRLTVL.

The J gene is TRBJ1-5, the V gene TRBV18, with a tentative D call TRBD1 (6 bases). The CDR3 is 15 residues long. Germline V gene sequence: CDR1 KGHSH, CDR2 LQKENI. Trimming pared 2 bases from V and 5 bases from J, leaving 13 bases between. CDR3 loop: CASSPRQVIDQPQHF. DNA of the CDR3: TGTGCCAGCTCACCAAGACAGGTTATAGATCAGCCCCAGCATTTT.

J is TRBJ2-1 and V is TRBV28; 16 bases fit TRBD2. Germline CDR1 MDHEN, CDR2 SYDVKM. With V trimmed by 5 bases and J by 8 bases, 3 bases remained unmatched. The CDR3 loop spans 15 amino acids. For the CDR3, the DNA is TGTGCCAGCAGTCCCGGGACTAGCGGGAGGGATGAGCAGTTCTTC. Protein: CASSPGTSGRDEQFF.

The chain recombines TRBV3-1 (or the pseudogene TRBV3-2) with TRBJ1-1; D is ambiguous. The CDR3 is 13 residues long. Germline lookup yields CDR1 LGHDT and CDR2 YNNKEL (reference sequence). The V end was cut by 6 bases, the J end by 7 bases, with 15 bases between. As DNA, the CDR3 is TGTGCCAGCAGGCGAACCGGGAACGGTGAAGCTTTCTTT. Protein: CASRRTGNGEAFF.

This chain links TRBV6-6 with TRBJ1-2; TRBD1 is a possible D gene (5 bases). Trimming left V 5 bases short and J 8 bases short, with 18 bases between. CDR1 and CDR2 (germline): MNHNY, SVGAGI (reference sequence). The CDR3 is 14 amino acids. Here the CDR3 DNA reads TGTGCCAGCAGTGTTCTGACAGACCGTGGAGGCTACACCTTC. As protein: CASSVLTDRGGYTF.

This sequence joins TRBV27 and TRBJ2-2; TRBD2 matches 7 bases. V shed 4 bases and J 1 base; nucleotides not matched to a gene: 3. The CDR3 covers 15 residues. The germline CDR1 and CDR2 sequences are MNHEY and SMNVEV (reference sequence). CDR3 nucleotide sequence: TGTGCCAGCAGTTACGGGGGGAGGAACACCGGGGAGCTGTTTTTT. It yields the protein CASSYGGRNTGELFF.

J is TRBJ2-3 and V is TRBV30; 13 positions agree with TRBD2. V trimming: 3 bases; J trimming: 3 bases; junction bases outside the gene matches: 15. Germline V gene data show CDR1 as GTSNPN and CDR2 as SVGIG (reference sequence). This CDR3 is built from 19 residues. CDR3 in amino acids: CAWSAFLRTSGRITDTQYF. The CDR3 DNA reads TGTGCCTGGAGCGCCTTTTTAAGGACTAGCGGGAGAATAACAGATACGCAGTATTTT.

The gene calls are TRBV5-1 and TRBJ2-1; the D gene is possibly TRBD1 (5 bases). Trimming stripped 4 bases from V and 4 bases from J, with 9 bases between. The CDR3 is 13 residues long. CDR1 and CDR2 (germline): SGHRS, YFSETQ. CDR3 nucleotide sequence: TGCGCCAGCAGCGATCAGGGATACAATGAGCAGTTCTTC. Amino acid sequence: CASSDQGYNEQFF.

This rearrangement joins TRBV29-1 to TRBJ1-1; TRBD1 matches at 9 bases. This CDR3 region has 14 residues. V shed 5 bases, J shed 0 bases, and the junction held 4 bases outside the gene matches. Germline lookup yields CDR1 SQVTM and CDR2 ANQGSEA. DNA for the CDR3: TGCAGCGTTAAGGGGACAGGGATGAACACTGAAGCTTTCTTT. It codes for CSVKGTGMNTEAFF.

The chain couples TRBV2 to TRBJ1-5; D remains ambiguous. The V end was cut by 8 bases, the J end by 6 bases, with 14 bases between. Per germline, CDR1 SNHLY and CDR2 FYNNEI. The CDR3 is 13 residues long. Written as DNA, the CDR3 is TGTGCCAGCCACACAGCCCCCAGTCAGCCCCAGCATTTT. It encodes CASHTAPSQPQHF.

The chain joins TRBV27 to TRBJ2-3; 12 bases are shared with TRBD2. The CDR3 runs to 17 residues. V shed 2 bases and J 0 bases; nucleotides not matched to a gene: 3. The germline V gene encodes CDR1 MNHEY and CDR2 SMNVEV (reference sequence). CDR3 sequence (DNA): TGTGCCAGCAGTTTAATGGGACTAGCGGGTAGCACAGATACGCAGTATTTT. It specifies CASSLMGLAGSTDTQYF.

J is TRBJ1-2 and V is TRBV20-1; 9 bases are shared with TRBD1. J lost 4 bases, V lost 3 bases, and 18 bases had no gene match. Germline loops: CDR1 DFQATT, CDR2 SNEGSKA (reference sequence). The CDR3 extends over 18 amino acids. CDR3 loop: CSASLAAGTGRDSYGYTF. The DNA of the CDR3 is TGCAGTGCTAGTTTGGCCGCCGGGACAGGGAGGGATAGCTATGGCTACACCTTC.

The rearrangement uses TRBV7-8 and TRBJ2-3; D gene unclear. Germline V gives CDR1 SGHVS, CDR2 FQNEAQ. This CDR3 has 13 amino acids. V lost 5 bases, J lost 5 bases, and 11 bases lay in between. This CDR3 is CASSRSLIDTQYF. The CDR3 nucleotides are TGTGCCAGCAGCCGATCTTTAATAGATACGCAGTATTTT.

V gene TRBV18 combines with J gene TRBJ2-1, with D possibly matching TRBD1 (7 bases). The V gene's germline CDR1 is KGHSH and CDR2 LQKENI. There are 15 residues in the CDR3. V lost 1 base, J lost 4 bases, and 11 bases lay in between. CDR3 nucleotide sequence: TGTGCCAGCTCACCACTGTCAGGGGGGTACAATGAGCAGTTCTTC. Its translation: CASSPLSGGYNEQFF.

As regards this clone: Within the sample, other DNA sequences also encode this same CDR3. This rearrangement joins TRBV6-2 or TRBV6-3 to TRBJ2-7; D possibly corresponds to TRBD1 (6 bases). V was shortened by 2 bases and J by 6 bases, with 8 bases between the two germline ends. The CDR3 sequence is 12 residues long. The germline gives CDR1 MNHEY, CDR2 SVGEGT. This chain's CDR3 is CASSYRGGEQYF. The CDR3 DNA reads TGTGCCAGCAGTTACAGAGGGGGCGAGCAGTACTTC.

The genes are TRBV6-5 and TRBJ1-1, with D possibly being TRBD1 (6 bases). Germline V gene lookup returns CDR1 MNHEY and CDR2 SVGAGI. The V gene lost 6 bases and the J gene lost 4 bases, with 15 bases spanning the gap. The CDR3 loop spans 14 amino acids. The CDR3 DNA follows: TGTGCCAGCAGAAACAGGGTTCAGGGCACTGAAGCTTTCTTT. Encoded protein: CASRNRVQGTEAFF.